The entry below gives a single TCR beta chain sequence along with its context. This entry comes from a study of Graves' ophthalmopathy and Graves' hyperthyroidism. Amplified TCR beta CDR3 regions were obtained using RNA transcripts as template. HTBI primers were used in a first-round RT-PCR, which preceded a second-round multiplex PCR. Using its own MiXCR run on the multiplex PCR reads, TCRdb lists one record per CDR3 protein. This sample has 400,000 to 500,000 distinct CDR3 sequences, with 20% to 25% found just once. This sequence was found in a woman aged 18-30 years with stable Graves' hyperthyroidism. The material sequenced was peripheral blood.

This CDR3 reads CASSYLGTGYGYTF. In DNA, the CDR3 is TGTGCCAGCAGTTACCTCGGGACAGGCTATGGCTACACCTTC. This chain links TRBV6-5 with TRBJ1-2; 8 nucleotides align to TRBD1. The CDR3 runs to 14 residues. With V trimmed by 2 bases and J by 4 bases, 3 bases remained unmatched. Germline CDR1 MNHEY, CDR2 SVGAGI.